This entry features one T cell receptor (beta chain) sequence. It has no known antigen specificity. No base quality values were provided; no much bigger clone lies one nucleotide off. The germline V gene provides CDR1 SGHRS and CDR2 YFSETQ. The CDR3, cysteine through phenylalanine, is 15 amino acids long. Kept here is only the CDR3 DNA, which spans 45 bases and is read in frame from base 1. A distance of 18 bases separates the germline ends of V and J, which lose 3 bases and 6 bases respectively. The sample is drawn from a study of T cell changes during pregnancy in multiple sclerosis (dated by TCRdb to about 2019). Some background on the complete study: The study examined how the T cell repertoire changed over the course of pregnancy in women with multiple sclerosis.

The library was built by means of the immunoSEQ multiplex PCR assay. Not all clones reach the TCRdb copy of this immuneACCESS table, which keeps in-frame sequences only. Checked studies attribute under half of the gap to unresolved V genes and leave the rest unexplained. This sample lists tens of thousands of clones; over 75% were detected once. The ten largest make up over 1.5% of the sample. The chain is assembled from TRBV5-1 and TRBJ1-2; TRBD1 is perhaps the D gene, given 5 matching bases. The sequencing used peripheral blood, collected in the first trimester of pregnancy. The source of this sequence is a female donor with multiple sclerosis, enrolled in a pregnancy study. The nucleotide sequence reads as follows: TGCGCCAGCAGCTCAGAAGGGGAGCCGGGAGATGGCTACACCTTC. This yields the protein CASSSEGEPGDGYTF.